This T cell receptor beta chain was identified during a study of CD8+ T cells in alopecia areata. Findings and limits, study-wide: Links between baseline CD8+ expansion and response need larger treated cohorts. Clonality exceeded that of normal scalp in lesional scalp, most notably in alopecia totalis/universalis.

Following RNA extraction, reverse transcription yielded cDNA that acted as the sequencing template. This table comes from immunoSEQ multiplex PCR, and its TCRdb copy is limited to in-frame clones, with some not included. This sample has around 110,000 clones; roughly 84% occur once, and the top ten carry less than 30%. Treatment in this sample: oral pan-JAK inhibitor, 5-10 mg twice daily. Researchers picked out CD4+ and CD8+ T cells from PBMCs by sorting. Germline-derived CDR1 and CDR2 are SGHVS and FNYEAQ. The length of the CDR3 is 13 residues. V gave up 4 bases and J gave up 7 bases; unmatched junction bases: 3. In its sample, this clone was seen once. Its specificity is not known.

Material: CD8+ T cells sorted from blood, obtained at week 24, from a patient treated with tofacitinib. The TCR was taken from a human donor with alopecia areata. The chain couples TRBV7-6 to TRBJ2-5; 10 positions agree with TRBD1. DNA of the CDR3: TGTGCCAGCAGCTCAGGGGACAGGGGGACCCAGTACTTC. This gives the protein CASSSGDRGTQYF.